This T cell receptor (beta chain) came from a study of blood T cell repertoires in COVID-19. Study-wide background: The study drew acute and convalescent COVID-19 samples from the United States, Italy and Spain.

The ends were cut back, 6 bases at V and 4 bases at J, with 12 bases in the middle. This CDR3 comprises 14 residues. The V gene's germline CDR1 is MDHEN and CDR2 SYDVKM. Original analysis: Using reference gene primer amplification, nucleated cell counts were estimated. This table comes from immunoSEQ multiplex PCR, and its TCRdb copy is limited to in-frame clones, with some not included. The V and J calls and clone size were taken over from that table, and D and trimming were inferred from the DNA. The table includes 150,000 to 200,000 clones, approximately 86% detected once. Material: peripheral blood. The TCR was taken from a man aged 65 to 85 with acute or convalescent COVID-19. The chain has TRBV28 and TRBJ1-4; D is possibly TRBD1 (5 bases). Written as DNA, the CDR3 is TGTGCCAGCAGCCCCGGGGGGGTTAATGAAAAACTGTTTTTT. Amino acid sequence: CASSPGGVNEKLFF.